This T cell receptor beta chain was sequenced in a study of OX40 agonist ivuxolimab in advanced cancers. Produced via immunoSEQ multiplex PCR; TCRdb's table is partial and in-frame only. The table has under 75,000 clones, 70% to 90% seen once. V gave up 2 bases and J gave up 8 bases; unmatched junction bases: 15. In germline, CDR1 is SGHAT, CDR2 FQDESV (reference sequence). The CDR3 is made up of 18 amino acids. This clonotype originated in an adult with an advanced solid tumor such as melanoma, head and neck, liver or kidney cancer. Source: CD4+ or CD8+ T cells sorted from blood, taken in a trial of the OX40 agonist ivuxolimab. The chain links TRBV11-1 to TRBJ2-1; 10 nucleotides agree with TRBD2. In DNA form, the CDR3 reads TGTGCCAGCAGCTTATCAAGAAGCGGGGGGGCCTTGATGTATGAGCAGTTCTTC. This gives the protein CASSLSRSGGALMYEQFF. The entire variable domain, with the rest obtained from reference TRBV11-1 and TRBJ2-1, is as follows: EAEVAQSPRYKITEKSQAVAFWCDPISGHATLYWYRQILGQGPELLVQFQDESVVDDSQLPKDRFSAERLKGVDSTLKIQPAELGDSAMYLCASSLSRSGGALMYEQFFGPGTRLTVL.